This T cell receptor beta chain was captured by sequencing in a study of blood T cells in healthy people across ages. For the second PCR, which ran for about 7 to 11 cycles, a sample-barcoded 5' primer and a J-beta primer mix were used. Through a template-switch adaptor with 12 random nucleotides, each cDNA molecule received a tag. TCRdb fed the 5' RACE reads into MiXCR, producing one record per CDR3 protein. This sample carries over 500,000 distinct CDR3 sequences, around 52% of them seen once, and the ten largest clones take approximately 15%. Total RNA was extracted at no less than 5.5 micrograms per sample. Trimming removed 6 bases at V and 9 bases at J, with 12 bases between. The CDR3 runs 12 residues. CDR1 and CDR2 (germline): SNHLY, FYNNEI.

The TCR was taken from a woman older than 75 in good health. The V gene is TRBV2, the J gene TRBJ2-1; perhaps TRBD1 as D (7 bases). Sequencing was carried out using blood. CDR3 sequence: CASSGGQCEQFF. The CDR3 DNA sequence: TGTGCCAGCAGCGGGGGACAGTGTGAGCAGTTCTTC.